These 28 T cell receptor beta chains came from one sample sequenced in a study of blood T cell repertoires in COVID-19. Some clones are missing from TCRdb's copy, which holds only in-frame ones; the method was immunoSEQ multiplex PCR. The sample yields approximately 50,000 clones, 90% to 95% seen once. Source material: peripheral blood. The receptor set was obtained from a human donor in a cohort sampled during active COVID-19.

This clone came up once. The chain's CDR3 is CASSVPGTGNTEAFF. The CDR3 DNA follows: TGTGCCAGCAGTGTCCCAGGGACTGGGAACACTGAAGCTTTCTTT. The chain has TRBV28 and TRBJ1-1; D is possibly TRBD1 (5 bases). From germline, CDR1 is MDHEN and CDR2 SYDVKM. Trimming shortened V by 5 bases and J by 1 base, and 14 bases separated the two germline ends. The CDR3 totals 15 residues.

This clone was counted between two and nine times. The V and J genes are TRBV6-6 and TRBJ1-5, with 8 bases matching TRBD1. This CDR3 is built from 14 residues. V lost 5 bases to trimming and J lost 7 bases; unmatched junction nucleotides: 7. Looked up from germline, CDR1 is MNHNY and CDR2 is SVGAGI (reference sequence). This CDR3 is CASSPDREGQPQHF. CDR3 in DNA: TGTGCCAGCAGTCCGGACAGGGAAGGCCAGCCCCAGCATTTT.

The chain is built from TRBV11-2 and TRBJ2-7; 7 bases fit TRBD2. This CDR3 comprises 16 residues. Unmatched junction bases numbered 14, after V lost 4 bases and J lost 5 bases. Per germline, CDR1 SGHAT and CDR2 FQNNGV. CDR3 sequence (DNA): TGTGCCAGCAGCTCCTTAGCGGGCCGTTTCGTGGACGAGCAGTACGTC. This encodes CASSSLAGRFVDEQYV.

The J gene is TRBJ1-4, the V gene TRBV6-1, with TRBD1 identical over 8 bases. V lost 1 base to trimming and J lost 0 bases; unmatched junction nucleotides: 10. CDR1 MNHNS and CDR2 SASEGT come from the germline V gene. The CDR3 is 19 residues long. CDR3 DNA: TGTGCCAGCAGTGAAGGGCCAGGGGGACAGGCGGCAACTAATGAAAAACTGTTTTTT. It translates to CASSEGPGGQAATNEKLFF.

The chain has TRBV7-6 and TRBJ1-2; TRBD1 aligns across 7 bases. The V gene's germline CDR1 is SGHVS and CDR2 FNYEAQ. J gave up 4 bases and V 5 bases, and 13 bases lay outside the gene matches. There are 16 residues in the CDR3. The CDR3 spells CASSVLPPGQFYGYTF. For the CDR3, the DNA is TGTGCCAGCAGCGTCCTCCCTCCGGGACAGTTCTATGGCTACACCTTC.

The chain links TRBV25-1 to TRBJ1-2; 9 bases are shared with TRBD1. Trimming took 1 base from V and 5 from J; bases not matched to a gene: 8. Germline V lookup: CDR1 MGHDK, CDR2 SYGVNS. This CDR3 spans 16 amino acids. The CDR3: CASSESLAGQGYGYTF. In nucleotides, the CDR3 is TGTGCCAGCAGTGAATCTTTAGCGGGACAGGGATATGGCTACACCTTC.

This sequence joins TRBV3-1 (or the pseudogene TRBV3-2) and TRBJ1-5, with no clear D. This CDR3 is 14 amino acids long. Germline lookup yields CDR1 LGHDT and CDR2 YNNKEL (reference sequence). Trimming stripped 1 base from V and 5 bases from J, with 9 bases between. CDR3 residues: CASSQGQADQPQHF. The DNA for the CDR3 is TGTGCCAGCAGCCAAGGTCAGGCAGATCAGCCCCAGCATTTT.

The CDR3 loop is CASSIEGTGMNEQYF. In DNA form, the CDR3 reads TGTGCCAGTAGTATAGAGGGGACAGGGATGAACGAGCAGTACTTC. The genes are TRBV19 and TRBJ2-7; TRBD1 aligns across 9 bases. The V segment lost 0 bases and the J segment 5 bases; nucleotides outside the gene matches: 5. Germline V gene lookup returns CDR1 LNHDA and CDR2 SQIVND (reference sequence). The CDR3 spans 15 residues.

The CDR3 sequence is CASSPMEVAGGEAFF. The CDR3 DNA reads TGTGCCAGCTCACCAATGGAGGTGGCAGGGGGGGAAGCTTTCTTT. The rearrangement links TRBV18 to TRBJ1-1; 7 bases line up with TRBD1. This CDR3 is built from 15 residues. V was clipped by 2 bases and J by 8 bases; unmatched bases: 11. From germline, CDR1 is KGHSH and CDR2 LQKENI.

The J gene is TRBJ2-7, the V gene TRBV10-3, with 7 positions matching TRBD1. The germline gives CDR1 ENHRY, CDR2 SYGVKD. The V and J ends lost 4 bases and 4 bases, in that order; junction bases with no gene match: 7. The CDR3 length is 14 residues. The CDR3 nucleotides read TGTGCCATCAGTGCCCTGACAGGGAAATACGAGCAGTACTTC. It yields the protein CAISALTGKYEQYF.

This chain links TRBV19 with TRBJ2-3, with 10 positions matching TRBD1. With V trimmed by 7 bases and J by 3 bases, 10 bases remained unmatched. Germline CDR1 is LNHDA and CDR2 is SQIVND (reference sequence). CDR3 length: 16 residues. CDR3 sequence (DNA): TGTGCCAGTACCAAAACGGGACAGGGGTGGACAGATACGCAGTATTTT. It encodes CASTKTGQGWTDTQYF.

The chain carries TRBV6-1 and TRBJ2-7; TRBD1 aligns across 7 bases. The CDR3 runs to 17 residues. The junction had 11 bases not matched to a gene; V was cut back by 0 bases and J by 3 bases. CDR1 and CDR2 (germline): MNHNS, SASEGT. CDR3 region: CASSEAIRRDRHYEQYF. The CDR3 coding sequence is TGTGCCAGCAGTGAAGCTATACGCCGGGACAGACACTACGAGCAGTACTTC.

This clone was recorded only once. CDR3 loop: CASGRGFTSTDTQYF. CDR3 in DNA: TGTGCTAGTGGGAGGGGGTTTACTAGCACAGATACGCAGTATTTT. The V and J genes are TRBV12-5 and TRBJ2-3; possible D gene TRBD1, 6 bases. The CDR3 loop spans 15 amino acids. V lost 6 bases to trimming and J lost 0 bases, with 13 bases between them. The V gene's germline CDR1 is LGHNT and CDR2 FRNRAP.

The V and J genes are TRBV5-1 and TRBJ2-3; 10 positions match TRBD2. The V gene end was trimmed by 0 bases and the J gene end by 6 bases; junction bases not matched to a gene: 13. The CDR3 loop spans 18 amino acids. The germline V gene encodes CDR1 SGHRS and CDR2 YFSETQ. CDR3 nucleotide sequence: TGCGCCAGCAGCTTGGTTGGCGTTCTAGCGGGAGATTCCGATACGCAGTATTTT. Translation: CASSLVGVLAGDSDTQYF. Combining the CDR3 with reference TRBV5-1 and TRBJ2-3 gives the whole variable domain KAGVTQTPRYLIKTRGQQVTLSCSPISGHRSVSWYQQTPGQGLQFLFEYFSETQRNKGNFPGRFSGRQFSNSRSEMNVSTLELGDSALYLCASSLVGVLAGDSDTQYFGPGTRLTVL.

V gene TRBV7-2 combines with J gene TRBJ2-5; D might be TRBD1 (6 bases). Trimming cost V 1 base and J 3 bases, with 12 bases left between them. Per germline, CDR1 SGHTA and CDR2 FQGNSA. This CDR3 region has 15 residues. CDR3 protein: CASSLGGLREETQYF. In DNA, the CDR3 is TGTGCCAGCAGCTTAGGGGGGCTGCGGGAAGAGACCCAGTACTTC.

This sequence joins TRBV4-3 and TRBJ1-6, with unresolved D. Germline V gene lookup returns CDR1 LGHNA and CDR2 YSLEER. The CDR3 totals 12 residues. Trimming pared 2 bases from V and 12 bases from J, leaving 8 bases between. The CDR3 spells CASSQRRGPLHF. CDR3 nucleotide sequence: TGCGCCAGCAGCCAAAGGCGGGGACCCCTCCACTTT.

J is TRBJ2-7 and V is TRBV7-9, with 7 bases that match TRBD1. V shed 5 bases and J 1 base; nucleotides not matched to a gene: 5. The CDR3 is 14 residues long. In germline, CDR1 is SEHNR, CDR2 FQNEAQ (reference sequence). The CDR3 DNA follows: TGTGCCAGCAGCCTCGGGACAGTTTCCTACGAGCAGTACTTC. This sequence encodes CASSLGTVSYEQYF.

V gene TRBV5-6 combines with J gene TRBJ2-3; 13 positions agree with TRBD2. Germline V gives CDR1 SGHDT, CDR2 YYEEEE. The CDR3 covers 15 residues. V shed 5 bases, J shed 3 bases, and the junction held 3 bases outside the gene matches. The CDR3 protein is CASSGLAGETDTQYF. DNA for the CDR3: TGTGCCAGCAGTGGACTAGCGGGGGAAACAGATACGCAGTATTTT.

For the CDR3, the DNA is TGTGCCTGGAGTGGACAGGTATACAATGAGCAGTTCTTC. Translation: CAWSGQVYNEQFF. The V gene is TRBV30, the J gene TRBJ2-1; a weak D match, TRBD1 (6 bases). V was shortened by 1 base and J by 4 bases, with 8 bases between the two germline ends. The CDR3 is 13 residues long. CDR1 GTSNPN and CDR2 SVGIG come from the germline V gene (reference sequence).

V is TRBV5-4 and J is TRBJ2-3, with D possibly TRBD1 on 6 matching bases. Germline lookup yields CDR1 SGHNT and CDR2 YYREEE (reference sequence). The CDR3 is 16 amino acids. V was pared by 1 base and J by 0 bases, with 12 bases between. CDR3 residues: CASSLSFRGSTDTQYF. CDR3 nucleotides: TGTGCCAGCAGCTTGTCCTTCAGGGGTAGCACAGATACGCAGTATTTT.

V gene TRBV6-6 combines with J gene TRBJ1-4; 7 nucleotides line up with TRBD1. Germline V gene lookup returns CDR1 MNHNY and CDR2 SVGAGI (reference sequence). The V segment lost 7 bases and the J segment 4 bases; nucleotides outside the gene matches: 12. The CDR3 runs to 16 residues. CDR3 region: CASIDSRDRSNEKLFF. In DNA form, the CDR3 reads TGTGCCAGCATAGATAGCCGGGACAGAAGTAATGAAAAACTGTTTTTT.

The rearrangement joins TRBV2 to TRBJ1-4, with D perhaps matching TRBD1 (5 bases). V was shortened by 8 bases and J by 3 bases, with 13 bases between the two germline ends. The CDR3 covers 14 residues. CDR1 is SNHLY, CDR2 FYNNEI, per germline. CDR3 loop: CASRLGLANEKLFF. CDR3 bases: TGTGCCAGCCGACTGGGGCTCGCTAATGAAAAACTGTTTTTT.

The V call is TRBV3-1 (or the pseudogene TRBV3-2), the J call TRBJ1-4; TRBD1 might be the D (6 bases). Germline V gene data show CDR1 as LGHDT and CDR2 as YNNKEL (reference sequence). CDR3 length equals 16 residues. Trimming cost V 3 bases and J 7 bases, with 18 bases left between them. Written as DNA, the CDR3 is TGTGCCAGCAGCCACAAAGCAGGGGCAAGAAGTGAAAAACTGTTTTTT. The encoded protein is CASSHKAGARSEKLFF.

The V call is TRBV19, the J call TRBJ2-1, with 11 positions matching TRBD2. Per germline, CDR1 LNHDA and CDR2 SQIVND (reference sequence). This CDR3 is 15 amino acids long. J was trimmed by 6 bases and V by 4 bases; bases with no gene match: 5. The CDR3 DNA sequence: TGTGCCAGTAGTAAACTAGCGGGAGTTCTCAATGAGCAGTTCTTC. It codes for CASSKLAGVLNEQFF.

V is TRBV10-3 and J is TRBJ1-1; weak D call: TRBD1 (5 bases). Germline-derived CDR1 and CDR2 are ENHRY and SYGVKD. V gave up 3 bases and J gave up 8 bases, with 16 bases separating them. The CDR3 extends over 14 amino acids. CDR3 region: CAISDTTARREAFF. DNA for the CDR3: TGTGCCATCAGTGATACGACAGCCCGTCGGGAAGCTTTCTTT.

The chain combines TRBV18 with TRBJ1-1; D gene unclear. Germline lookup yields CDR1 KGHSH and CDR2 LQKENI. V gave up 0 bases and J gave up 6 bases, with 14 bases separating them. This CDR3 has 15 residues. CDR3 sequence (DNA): TGTGCCAGCTCACCACCGAGTAGGGTGGAGGCTGAAGCTTTCTTT. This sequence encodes CASSPPSRVEAEAFF.

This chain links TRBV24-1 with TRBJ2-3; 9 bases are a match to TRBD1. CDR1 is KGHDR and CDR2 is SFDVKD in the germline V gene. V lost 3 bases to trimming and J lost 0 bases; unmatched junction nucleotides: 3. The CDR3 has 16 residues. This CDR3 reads CATSDHRGRSTDTQYF. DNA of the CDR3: TGTGCCACCAGTGATCACAGGGGGCGTAGCACAGATACGCAGTATTTT.

In DNA form, the CDR3 reads TGTGCCAGCAGTTTCCAGAAATGGGGACAGCCGGGACTAGCGGGAAGCCGGGGGTACAATGAGCAGTTCTTC. Amino acid sequence: CASSFQKWGQPGLAGSRGYNEQFF. The chain combines TRBV28 with TRBJ2-1, with TRBD2 identical over 13 bases. V lost 3 bases, J lost 4 bases, and 27 bases stayed unmatched. Germline assignment: CDR1 MDHEN and CDR2 SYDVKM. This CDR3 region has 24 residues.